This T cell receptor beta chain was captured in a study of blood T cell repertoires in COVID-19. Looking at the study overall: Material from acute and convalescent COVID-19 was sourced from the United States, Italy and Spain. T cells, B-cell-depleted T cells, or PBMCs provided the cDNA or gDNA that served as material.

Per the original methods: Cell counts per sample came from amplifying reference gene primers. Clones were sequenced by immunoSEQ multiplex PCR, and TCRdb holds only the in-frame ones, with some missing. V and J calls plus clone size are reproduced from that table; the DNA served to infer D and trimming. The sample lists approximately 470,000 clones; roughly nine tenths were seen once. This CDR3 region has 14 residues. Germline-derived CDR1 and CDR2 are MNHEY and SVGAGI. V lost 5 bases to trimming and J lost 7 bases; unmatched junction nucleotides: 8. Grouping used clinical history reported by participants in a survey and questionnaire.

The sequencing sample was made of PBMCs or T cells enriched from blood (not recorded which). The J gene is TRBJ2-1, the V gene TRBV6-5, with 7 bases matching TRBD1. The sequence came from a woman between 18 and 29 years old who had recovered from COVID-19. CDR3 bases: TGTGCCAGCAGTATTGGACAGGAGCCGAATGAGCAGTTCTTC. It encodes CASSIGQEPNEQFF.